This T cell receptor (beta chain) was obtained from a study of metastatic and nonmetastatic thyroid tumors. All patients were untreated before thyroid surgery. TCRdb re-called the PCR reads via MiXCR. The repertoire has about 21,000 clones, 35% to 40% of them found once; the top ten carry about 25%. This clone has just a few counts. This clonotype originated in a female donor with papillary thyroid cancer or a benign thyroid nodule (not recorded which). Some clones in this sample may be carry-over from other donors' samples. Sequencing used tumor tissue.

In DNA form, the CDR3 reads TGCGCCAGCAGTGAGTCCCGAGCGCGCCAGGGGACCCAGTACTTC. It yields the protein CASSESRARQGTQYF. The gene calls are TRBV10-2 and TRBJ2-5; a possible D gene is TRBD1 (5 bases). The CDR3 spans 15 residues. Trimming pared 0 bases from V and 7 bases from J, leaving 15 bases between. Germline V gene data show CDR1 as WSHSY and CDR2 as SAAADI.